This passage covers 16 T cell receptor beta chains from one sample sequenced in a study of blood T cell repertoires in COVID-19. Data came from immunoSEQ multiplex PCR; TCRdb stores just in-frame clones and leaves some out. The sample carries about 260,000 clones, 91% recorded once. Material for sequencing was peripheral blood. The receptor source for this set is a person under 30 with COVID-19, enrolled during active disease.

CDR3 loop: CASSLYGTRTDTQYF. In DNA, the CDR3 is TGTGCCAGCAGTTTATATGGTACGCGAACAGATACGCAGTATTTT. V and J are TRBV27 and TRBJ2-3; D gene ambiguous. Trimming left V 1 base short and J 3 bases short, with 11 bases between. The length of the CDR3 is 15 residues. Germline CDR1 MNHEY, CDR2 SMNVEV (reference sequence).

The chain carries TRBV2 and TRBJ1-5; D possibly corresponds to TRBD1 (5 bases). The ends were cut back, 6 bases at V and 6 bases at J, with 9 bases in the middle. Germline values: CDR1 SNHLY, CDR2 FYNNEI. The CDR3 runs 12 residues. CDR3 loop: CASSRVTQPQHF. The DNA of the CDR3 is TGTGCCAGCAGCAGGGTAACTCAGCCCCAGCATTTT.

The V call is TRBV25-1, the J call TRBJ2-7, with D perhaps TRBD1 (5 bases). V was clipped by 2 bases and J by 4 bases, with 9 bases between them. Germline V gives CDR1 MGHDK, CDR2 SYGVNS. The CDR3 length is 13 residues. This CDR3 is CASSEQGAYEQYF. CDR3 coding DNA: TGTGCCAGCAGTGAACAGGGCGCGTACGAGCAGTACTTC.

V gene TRBV19 combines with J gene TRBJ2-6, with a weak D call TRBD1 (5 bases). In germline, CDR1 is LNHDA, CDR2 SQIVND (reference sequence). The V and J ends lost 3 bases and 0 bases respectively, with 12 bases between them. The CDR3 has 17 amino acids. The CDR3 reads CASSMQGPLSGANVLTF. The CDR3 bases are TGTGCCAGTAGTATGCAGGGTCCCCTCTCTGGGGCCAACGTCCTGACTTTC.

This clone was detected only a few times. The V and J genes are TRBV4-3 and TRBJ1-4; D gene uncertain. There are 13 residues in the CDR3. From germline, CDR1 is LGHNA and CDR2 YSLEER. V was trimmed by 1 base and J by 8 bases, leaving 8 bases between them. CDR3 amino acids: CASSQAPREKLFF. The CDR3 DNA reads as TGCGCCAGCAGCCAAGCCCCGCGGGAAAAACTGTTTTTT.

The V and J genes are TRBV27 and TRBJ1-1; D is possibly TRBD1 (5 bases). Per germline, CDR1 MNHEY and CDR2 SMNVEV (reference sequence). Deletions cut 2 bases from V and 0 bases from J, with 7 bases between. The CDR3 totals 14 residues. CDR3 residues: CASSLQGLNTEAFF. The CDR3, as DNA: TGTGCCAGCAGTTTACAGGGATTGAACACTGAAGCTTTCTTT.

This clone was detected only once. Here the CDR3 reads CASSLTGPKGNSPLHF. Written as DNA, the CDR3 is TGTGCCAGCAGTTTGACAGGTCCAAAGGGTAATTCACCCCTCCACTTT. The rearrangement links TRBV27 to TRBJ1-6; tentatively, D is TRBD1 (6 bases). The V and J ends lost 3 bases and 6 bases respectively, with 15 bases between them. Germline CDR1 and CDR2: MNHEY and SMNVEV (reference sequence). This CDR3 region has 16 residues.

The CDR3 region has the DNA TGTGCCAGCTCACCTAGACAGGCCCCAGAAGAGACCCAGTACTTC. This gives the protein CASSPRQAPEETQYF. The chain has TRBV18 and TRBJ2-5, with a tentative D call TRBD1 (6 bases). The CDR3 spans 15 residues. The germline gives CDR1 KGHSH, CDR2 LQKENI. V shed 3 bases and J shed 3 bases, with 14 bases lying between them.

This rearrangement joins TRBV5-3 to TRBJ2-5; 8 nucleotides line up with TRBD2. TRBV5-3 is noted as an ORF with a role that remains uncertain. The CDR3 has 15 amino acids. Losses at the gene ends were 0 bases for V and 4 bases for J; bases not matched to a gene: 5. CDR3 region: CARSLALAGGETQYF. The CDR3 coding sequence is TGTGCCAGAAGCTTGGCTCTAGCGGGTGGAGAGACCCAGTACTTC.

Regarding this clone: This specimen includes other DNA sequences encoding the same CDR3. The rearrangement joins TRBV27 to TRBJ1-1; TRBD1 might be the D (5 bases). With 1 base removed from V and 5 bases from J, the gap between germline ends came to 8 bases. Per the germline V gene, CDR1 is MNHEY and CDR2 is SMNVEV (reference sequence). The length of the CDR3 is 13 residues. The CDR3 region has the DNA TGTGCCAGCAGTTTATTGGGGGGGACTGAAGCTTTCTTT. As protein: CASSLLGGTEAFF.

A word on this clone: This CDR3 is also generated by other DNA sequences in the sample. V is TRBV19 and J is TRBJ2-7; 7 nucleotides agree with TRBD1. The CDR3 contains 14 residues. Germline-derived CDR1 and CDR2 are LNHDA and SQIVND (reference sequence). J was trimmed by 1 base and V by 5 bases; bases with no gene match: 5. The CDR3 is CASSPRDSSYEQYF. CDR3 sequence (DNA): TGTGCCAGTAGTCCCCGGGACAGTTCCTACGAGCAGTACTTC.

This clone occurred once. This chain joins TRBV12-5 and TRBJ1-5; D gene ambiguous. The CDR3 contains 15 residues. Germline V lookup: CDR1 LGHNT, CDR2 FRNRAP. V lost 2 bases to trimming and J lost 9 bases, with 17 bases between them. CDR3 loop: CASGLTGNAGGPQHF. CDR3 coding DNA: TGTGCTAGTGGTTTGACCGGGAACGCAGGCGGGCCCCAGCATTTT.

The chain recombines TRBV6-5 with TRBJ2-3; D is uncertain. Germline V gives CDR1 MNHEY, CDR2 SVGAGI. V lost 7 bases, J lost 0 bases, and 2 bases lay in between. The CDR3 covers 11 residues. In DNA, the CDR3 is TGTGCCAGCACTAGCACAGATACGCAGTATTTT. Its translation is CASTSTDTQYF.

The rearrangement joins TRBV11-2 to TRBJ2-1; tentative D call: TRBD1 (5 bases). This CDR3 spans 15 amino acids. CDR1 is SGHAT, CDR2 FQNNGV, per germline. Trimming shortened V by 5 bases and J by 6 bases, and 17 bases separated the two germline ends. CDR3 DNA: TGTGCCAGCAGCCGCCAGGTACAGGCAACCAATGAGCAGTTCTTC. It translates to CASSRQVQATNEQFF.

The chain employs TRBV6-1 and TRBJ1-2, with D hard to call. Germline V gene lookup returns CDR1 MNHNS and CDR2 SASEGT. Trimming left V 3 bases short and J 3 bases short, with 5 bases between. This CDR3 has 12 residues. CDR3 nucleotides: TGTGCCAGCAGTGACGGGGACTATGGCTACACCTTC. Its translation is CASSDGDYGYTF.

The CDR3 bases are TGTGCCAGCAGTCCCGGACTAGCGGCTACAGATACGCAGTATTTT. This translates into CASSPGLAATDTQYF. The chain links TRBV28 to TRBJ2-3; TRBD2 matches at 10 bases. Trimming cost V 5 bases and J 3 bases; bases outside gene matches: 5. There are 15 residues in the CDR3. Germline V gene sequence: CDR1 MDHEN, CDR2 SYDVKM. The full variable domain, its missing parts supplied by reference TRBV28 and TRBJ2-3, is DVKVTQSSRYLVKRTGEKVFLECVQDMDHENMFWYRQDPGLGLRLIYFSYDVKMKEKGDIPEGYSVSREKKERFSLILESASTNQTSMYLCASSPGLAATDTQYFGPGTRLTVL.